These T cell receptor beta chains were read from a single sample in a study of monozygotic twins with inflammatory bowel disease. From the 5' RACE reads, TCRdb lists one entry per CDR3 protein and no DNA. Seen in this sample are 200,000 to 250,000 distinct CDR3 sequences; the ten most common clones hold 7.5% to 9.5%. Input material: blood. The receptors shown here come from a human donor with ulcerative colitis or Crohn's disease, or a healthy co-twin of an affected twin (not recorded which). CDR3s include the opening cysteine and the closing phenylalanine or tryptophan. The order of the fields is CDR3 protein, V gene, J gene.

CDR3aa: CATKRGGTGELFF; v_gene: TRBV24-1; j_gene: TRBJ2-2
CDR3aa: CASSLRWGNQPQHF; v_gene: TRBV7-8; j_gene: TRBJ1-5
CDR3aa: CSALETVYTEAFF; v_gene: TRBV20-1; j_gene: TRBJ1-1
CDR3aa: CAWSVQGGNQPQHF; v_gene: TRBV30; j_gene: TRBJ1-5
CDR3aa: CASSLGGLANSYNEQFF; v_gene: TRBV5-4; j_gene: TRBJ2-1
CDR3aa: CASSLGRRETQYF; v_gene: TRBV7-3; j_gene: TRBJ2-5
CDR3aa: CASSWEGGTGELFF; v_gene: TRBV7-2; j_gene: TRBJ2-2
CDR3aa: CASSLVGRETQYF; v_gene: TRBV7-2; j_gene: TRBJ2-5
CDR3aa: CASSSRGRKDTQYF; v_gene: TRBV7-2; j_gene: TRBJ2-3
CDR3aa: CASRPRDPGDNEKLFF; v_gene: TRBV12-3/TRBV12-4; j_gene: TRBJ1-4
CDR3aa: CASSRGTGWDEQFF; v_gene: TRBV11-3; j_gene: TRBJ2-1
CDR3aa: CASSQGDEQYF; v_gene: TRBV4-1; j_gene: TRBJ2-7
CDR3aa: CSATPTDPYYGYTF; v_gene: TRBV20-1; j_gene: TRBJ1-2
CDR3aa: CASSLGGSGEQFF; v_gene: TRBV5-1; j_gene: TRBJ2-1
CDR3aa: CAISEAGRMGEQFF; v_gene: TRBV10-3; j_gene: TRBJ2-1
CDR3aa: CASSSGTDGSPLQF; v_gene: TRBV7-3; j_gene: TRBJ1-6
CDR3aa: CASSPGRGLDQPQHF; v_gene: TRBV5-1; j_gene: TRBJ1-5
CDR3aa: CASSPQLGGAGANVLTF; v_gene: TRBV18; j_gene: TRBJ2-6
CDR3aa: CASSRGPSTDTQYF; v_gene: TRBV3-1; j_gene: TRBJ2-3
CDR3aa: CSAREGISGGPPFDSYEQYF; v_gene: TRBV20-1; j_gene: TRBJ2-7
CDR3aa: CASSSAAANYGYTF; v_gene: TRBV7-2; j_gene: TRBJ1-2
CDR3aa: CASSLASWTEAFF; v_gene: TRBV5-1; j_gene: TRBJ1-1
CDR3aa: CASSYSNKNTEAFF; v_gene: TRBV6-2/TRBV6-3; j_gene: TRBJ1-1
CDR3aa: CASSLSGTDPYEQYF; v_gene: TRBV5-1; j_gene: TRBJ2-7
CDR3aa: CASSPLMGGSGELFF; v_gene: TRBV6-1; j_gene: TRBJ2-2
CDR3aa: CSVEDSYEQYF; v_gene: TRBV29-1; j_gene: TRBJ2-7
CDR3aa: CASSHTGDYTSSYNEQFF; v_gene: TRBV4-2; j_gene: TRBJ2-1
CDR3aa: CASSSRGFGETQYF; v_gene: TRBV6-5; j_gene: TRBJ2-5
CDR3aa: CASSSRPYEQYF; v_gene: TRBV5-6; j_gene: TRBJ2-7
CDR3aa: CASSQVGTAYEQYF; v_gene: TRBV14; j_gene: TRBJ2-7
CDR3aa: CSASGGIPYNEQFF; v_gene: TRBV20-1; j_gene: TRBJ2-1
CDR3aa: CSARDTGGGRSYEQYF; v_gene: TRBV20-1; j_gene: TRBJ2-7
CDR3aa: CASSSTQGGTYEQYF; v_gene: TRBV27; j_gene: TRBJ2-7
CDR3aa: CAITAARGTGELFF; v_gene: TRBV10-3; j_gene: TRBJ2-2
CDR3aa: CSATYRRNSNQPQHF; v_gene: TRBV20-1; j_gene: TRBJ1-5
CDR3aa: CSALAGQGQEKLFF; v_gene: TRBV20-1; j_gene: TRBJ1-4
CDR3aa: CASSFWDRNYNEQFF; v_gene: TRBV27; j_gene: TRBJ2-1
CDR3aa: CASIRAGAYTDTQYF; v_gene: TRBV6-5; j_gene: TRBJ2-3
CDR3aa: CASSLAREGDTQYF; v_gene: TRBV11-2; j_gene: TRBJ2-3
CDR3aa: CSVEGVGSNEQFF; v_gene: TRBV29-1; j_gene: TRBJ2-1
CDR3aa: CASSYSANTEAFF; v_gene: TRBV6-5; j_gene: TRBJ1-1
CDR3aa: CASSIHGTGELFF; v_gene: TRBV7-7; j_gene: TRBJ2-2
CDR3aa: CAISQGPMRSPLHF; v_gene: TRBV10-3; j_gene: TRBJ1-6
CDR3aa: CASSYGRRGGTDTQYF; v_gene: TRBV6-5; j_gene: TRBJ2-3
CDR3aa: CASSELGPPVDGYTF; v_gene: TRBV25-1; j_gene: TRBJ1-2